The sequence of this T cell receptor (beta chain) was determined in a study of B cell selection in AIRE deficiency (dated by TCRdb to the late 2010s). At the level of the whole study: TCRbeta repertoires of sorted blood CD4+ conventional T cells and regulatory T cells were compared between AIRE-deficient patients and healthy controls. The TCR-sequenced cohort comprised roughly 5 AIRE-deficient APECED patients and roughly 5 healthy control donors.

Notes on this clone: What this receptor recognizes is not known. Qualities for individual bases were not recorded, and no much larger clone is one base off.

The immunoSEQ platform was used to sequence the TCRbeta chain. As for how the authors treated the data: When Treg repertoires were pooled, patients gave 62,000 or so distinct TCRbeta sequences, while healthy donors gave around 96,000. Public Treg TCRbeta sequences were defined as those shared by two or more individuals and were then searched for in Tconv repertoires. Group differences were tested with Mann-Whitney U tests and Bonferroni-Dunn correction in GraphPad Prism 7.03. TCRdb stores this immuneACCESS table with in-frame sequences only. Part of the clones is absent; in the studies checked, under half of the shortfall reflects unresolved V genes, and no reason is known for the rest. Clonal size and the V and J genes are those of that table, whereas D and trimming came from the DNA. A total of 20,000 to 25,000 clones appear in this sample, 85% to 95% of them only once. The biggest ten clones account for just under 2% of the sample.

Overall results and qualifications from the work: Sequencing covered only TCRbeta chains, and 36.6% of shared healthy-donor Treg sequences were also present in healthy Tconv, possibly due to differing TCRalpha chains. Among approximately 3,700 shared Treg TCRbeta sequences, 30% to 35% were shared exclusively among healthy donors and approximately 10% exclusively among patients, which suggests that Treg selection is less efficient in the absence of AIRE. TCRBV gene usage, CDR3 length and TCR diversity in Tconv and Treg cells from AIRE-deficient patients were found to be similar to those in cells from healthy donors. Shared Treg sequences had shorter CDR3s, reflecting a bias toward rearrangements with few non-templated nucleotide insertions. About 30% of Treg TCRbeta sequences shared among healthy donors appeared in patient Tconv cells, suggesting diversion of Treg-biased clones into the Tconv compartment.

CDR1 and CDR2 are drawn from the germline V gene: SGDLS, YYNGEE. The CDR3 has 13 amino acids, counting the end cysteine and phenylalanine. Of the read, only the CDR3 DNA is kept; its 39 bases are in frame from base 1. V is shortened by 7 bases, J by 3 bases, and the region joining them spans 12 bases. Regulatory T cells were sorted as cells that were CD4+CD25hiCD127low/negative. The AIRE-deficient patients had APECED syndrome. Tconv and Treg cells for TCRbeta sequencing were sorted on a FACSAria flow cytometer. The sorted cells went into 5-ml round-bottom polystyrene tubes, and the dry cell pellets were then frozen at -80 degrees C until sequencing.

The material sequenced was Tregs sorted from PBMCs. The sequence derives from a human donor with AIRE deficiency. The receptor chain draws on TRBV9 and TRBJ2-3; 6 matching bases give a weak D call of TRBD1. In nucleotide form, the sequence is TGTGCCAGCGGCCGACAGGAAACAGATACGCAGTATTTT. Translated, this gives CASGRQETDTQYF.